A selection of T cell receptor beta chains follows, all from one sample in a study of shared clonotypes between healthy human individuals. Only in-frame clones appear in the TCRdb table, and some are missing; sequencing was by immunoSEQ multiplex PCR. The sample includes 2 million to 2.5 million clones, approximately 95% of them seen just once. Sequencing was carried out using naive CD4+ T cells from PBMCs. These receptors were taken from a man aged 18 to 30 in good health. Some clones in this sample may be carry-over from other donors' samples. Each CDR3 is given with its conserved first and last residue. Fields, in order: J gene, clone size, D gene, V gene, CDR3 protein, CDR3 DNA. D genes are given only for firm matches. Size values are once, few and many counts, or a class for expanded clones, and some rows have none.

j_call: TRBJ2-7
clone_size: NA
d_call: NA
v_call: TRBV28
cdr3_aa: CASSRRNEQYF
cdr3_nt: TGTGCCAGCAGCCGGAGGAACGAGCAGTACTTC

j_call: TRBJ2-3
clone_size: NA
d_call: TRBD2
v_call: TRBV15
cdr3_aa: CATSREKGAGGPSDTQYF
cdr3_nt: TGTGCCACCAGCAGAGAAAAGGGGGCGGGAGGGCCATCAGATACGCAGTATTTT

j_call: TRBJ2-7
clone_size: NA
d_call: TRBD1
v_call: TRBV6-1
cdr3_aa: CASSGDRERSYEQYF
cdr3_nt: TGTGCCAGCAGTGGGGACAGGGAACGGTCCTACGAGCAGTACTTC

j_call: TRBJ2-7
clone_size: NA
d_call: NA
v_call: TRBV5-6
cdr3_aa: CASSLGRPGEQYF
cdr3_nt: TGTGCCAGCAGCTTGGGACGCCCTGGCGAGCAGTACTTC

j_call: TRBJ2-6
clone_size: NA
d_call: NA
v_call: TRBV5-4
cdr3_aa: CASSLRGSGANVLTF
cdr3_nt: TGTGCCAGCAGCTTGAGGGGTTCTGGGGCCAACGTCCTGACTTTC

j_call: TRBJ1-5
clone_size: NA
d_call: TRBD1
v_call: TRBV28
cdr3_aa: CASSATDRARNQPQHF
cdr3_nt: TGTGCCAGCAGTGCAACGGACAGGGCAAGGAATCAGCCCCAGCATTTT

j_call: TRBJ1-5
clone_size: few
d_call: NA
v_call: TRBV30
cdr3_aa: CAWSPQDYSNQPQHF
cdr3_nt: TGTGCCTGGAGTCCGCAGGATTATAGCAATCAGCCCCAGCATTTT

j_call: TRBJ2-7
clone_size: NA
d_call: TRBD1
v_call: TRBV10-2
cdr3_aa: CASSANRGGEQYF
cdr3_nt: TGCGCCAGCAGTGCTAACAGGGGTGGCGAGCAGTACTTC

j_call: TRBJ2-3
clone_size: NA
d_call: TRBD2
v_call: TRBV7-3
cdr3_aa: CASSLDGLAGGDTQYF
cdr3_nt: TGTGCCAGCAGCTTAGACGGACTAGCGGGAGGGGATACGCAGTATTTT

j_call: TRBJ1-4
clone_size: NA
d_call: TRBD1
v_call: TRBV6-5
cdr3_aa: CASGRQGFEKLFF
cdr3_nt: TGTGCCAGCGGGAGACAGGGCTTTGAAAAACTGTTTTTT

j_call: TRBJ2-7
clone_size: NA
d_call: TRBD2
v_call: TRBV7-2
cdr3_aa: CASSLDGTSGYEQYF
cdr3_nt: TGTGCCAGCAGCTTAGATGGGACTAGCGGATACGAGCAGTACTTC

j_call: TRBJ2-1
clone_size: NA
d_call: NA
v_call: TRBV29-1
cdr3_aa: CSVMGTLQKRDERFF
cdr3_nt: TGCAGCGTGATGGGGACTTTACAAAAAAGGGATGAGCGGTTCTTC

j_call: TRBJ1-3
clone_size: NA
d_call: NA
v_call: TRBV5-6
cdr3_aa: CASSFDGGSNPGNTIYF
cdr3_nt: TGTGCCAGCAGCTTCGACGGGGGATCAAACCCTGGAAACACCATATATTTT

j_call: TRBJ2-7
clone_size: few
d_call: NA
v_call: TRBV29-1
cdr3_aa: CSVEGQGGYEQYF
cdr3_nt: TGCAGCGTTGAAGGGCAGGGGGGCTACGAGCAGTACTTC

j_call: TRBJ2-7
clone_size: NA
d_call: TRBD1
v_call: TRBV14
cdr3_aa: CASSHRQGTYEQYF
cdr3_nt: TGTGCCAGCAGCCACCGACAGGGGACCTACGAGCAGTACTTC

j_call: TRBJ2-5
clone_size: NA
d_call: NA
v_call: TRBV25-1
cdr3_aa: CASSDRREQETQYF
cdr3_nt: TGTGCCAGCAGTGATCGTAGGGAGCAAGAGACCCAGTACTTC

j_call: TRBJ1-5
clone_size: NA
d_call: NA
v_call: TRBV7-2
cdr3_aa: CASSLNPSYQPQHF
cdr3_nt: TGTGCCAGCAGCTTAAACCCCTCCTATCAGCCCCAGCATTTT

j_call: TRBJ2-7
clone_size: NA
d_call: TRBD1
v_call: TRBV10-3
cdr3_aa: CAIRAPGQSIEQYF
cdr3_nt: TGTGCCATCAGGGCCCCGGGACAGTCTATCGAGCAGTACTTC

j_call: TRBJ2-7
clone_size: NA
d_call: TRBD1
v_call: TRBV5-6
cdr3_aa: CASSRGQGTPKQYF
cdr3_nt: TGTGCCAGCAGCCGCGGACAGGGGACCCCCAAGCAGTACTTC

j_call: TRBJ1-2
clone_size: NA
d_call: TRBD1
v_call: TRBV5-6
cdr3_aa: CASSLQGGYGYTF
cdr3_nt: TGTGCCAGCAGCTTGCAGGGGGGGTATGGCTACACCTTC

j_call: TRBJ2-5
clone_size: NA
d_call: NA
v_call: TRBV11-1
cdr3_aa: CASTRLLGREETQYF
cdr3_nt: TGTGCCAGCACAAGACTCCTTGGGCGGGAAGAGACCCAGTACTTC

j_call: TRBJ2-6
clone_size: NA
d_call: NA
v_call: TRBV28
cdr3_aa: CATLLGHWLSSGANVLTF
cdr3_nt: TGTGCCACCCTTCTGGGACATTGGCTAAGCTCTGGGGCCAACGTCCTGACTTTC

j_call: TRBJ2-1
clone_size: NA
d_call: TRBD1
v_call: TRBV14
cdr3_aa: CASSPPGQGAYNEQFF
cdr3_nt: TGTGCCAGCAGCCCTCCGGGACAGGGGGCCTACAATGAGCAGTTCTTC

j_call: TRBJ2-7
clone_size: NA
d_call: TRBD2
v_call: TRBV5-4
cdr3_aa: CASSLAGGGNEQYF
cdr3_nt: TGTGCCAGCAGCTTGGCGGGAGGGGGGAACGAGCAGTACTTC

j_call: TRBJ2-3
clone_size: NA
d_call: NA
v_call: TRBV9
cdr3_aa: CASSSRRGATDTQYF
cdr3_nt: TGTGCCAGCAGCTCGAGACGGGGAGCGACAGATACGCAGTATTTT

j_call: TRBJ1-1
clone_size: NA
d_call: TRBD1
v_call: TRBV6-5
cdr3_aa: CASSSDREGTEAFF
cdr3_nt: TGTGCCAGCAGCTCCGACAGGGAGGGCACTGAAGCTTTCTTT

j_call: TRBJ2-7
clone_size: NA
d_call: NA
v_call: TRBV4-1
cdr3_aa: CASSQDGTYTGNYEQYF
cdr3_nt: TGCGCCAGCAGCCAAGACGGGACCTATACAGGCAACTACGAGCAGTACTTC

j_call: TRBJ2-6
clone_size: NA
d_call: NA
v_call: TRBV25-1
cdr3_aa: CASSVAGSGANVLTF
cdr3_nt: TGTGCCAGCAGTGTGGCGGGATCTGGGGCCAACGTCCTGACTTTC

j_call: TRBJ1-1
clone_size: once
d_call: NA
v_call: TRBV19
cdr3_aa: CATPLLGSSKNTEAFF
cdr3_nt: TGTGCCACCCCTTTATTGGGGAGCTCTAAGAACACTGAAGCTTTCTTT

j_call: TRBJ2-7
clone_size: NA
d_call: NA
v_call: TRBV29-1
cdr3_aa: CSVEDFTTYEQYF
cdr3_nt: TGCAGCGTAGAGGACTTCACTACCTACGAGCAGTACTTC

j_call: TRBJ1-5
clone_size: once
d_call: TRBD1
v_call: TRBV28
cdr3_aa: CASSWTGRSHSNQPQHF
cdr3_nt: TGTGCCAGCAGTTGGACAGGTCGGAGTCATAGCAATCAGCCCCAGCATTTT

j_call: TRBJ1-4
clone_size: NA
d_call: NA
v_call: TRBV28
cdr3_aa: CASSSGFPEKLFF
cdr3_nt: TGTGCCAGCAGTTCTGGGTTTCCTGAAAAACTGTTTTTT

j_call: TRBJ1-2
clone_size: NA
d_call: NA
v_call: TRBV19
cdr3_aa: CASTTGANYGYTF
cdr3_nt: TGTGCCAGTACGACAGGAGCCAACTATGGCTACACCTTC

j_call: TRBJ2-3
clone_size: NA
d_call: TRBD2
v_call: TRBV5-8
cdr3_aa: CATRSGGYSTDTQYF
cdr3_nt: TGTGCCACCCGTTCCGGGGGGTATAGCACAGATACGCAGTATTTT

j_call: TRBJ2-7
clone_size: NA
d_call: NA
v_call: TRBV19
cdr3_aa: CASSQDIGAREQYF
cdr3_nt: TGTGCCAGTAGCCAAGATATAGGGGCCCGCGAGCAGTACTTC

j_call: TRBJ2-1
clone_size: NA
d_call: NA
v_call: TRBV11-2
cdr3_aa: CASSPTAGYNEQFF
cdr3_nt: TGTGCCAGCAGCCCCACGGCGGGGTACAATGAGCAGTTCTTC

j_call: TRBJ1-2
clone_size: NA
d_call: NA
v_call: TRBV30
cdr3_aa: CAWTVGRVGYTF
cdr3_nt: TGTGCCTGGACGGTGGGGCGCGTTGGCTACACCTTC

j_call: TRBJ2-7
clone_size: NA
d_call: NA
v_call: TRBV2
cdr3_aa: CATNRDLRGLYF
cdr3_nt: TGTGCCACCAACCGGGACCTTCGGGGTCTGTACTTC

j_call: TRBJ2-7
clone_size: NA
d_call: TRBD2
v_call: TRBV12-5
cdr3_aa: CASGSVIAGDIDEQYF
cdr3_nt: TGTGCTAGTGGTTCCGTTATAGCGGGAGATATTGACGAGCAGTACTTC

j_call: TRBJ2-1
clone_size: NA
d_call: TRBD1
v_call: TRBV19
cdr3_aa: CASSPGQGLYNEQFF
cdr3_nt: TGTGCCAGTAGTCCGGGACAGGGGCTCTACAATGAGCAGTTCTTC

j_call: TRBJ2-1
clone_size: NA
d_call: NA
v_call: TRBV5-1
cdr3_aa: CASSLEVSGNSLEQFF
cdr3_nt: TGCGCCAGCAGCTTGGAAGTATCAGGGAATAGTCTTGAGCAGTTCTTC

j_call: TRBJ1-4
clone_size: NA
d_call: NA
v_call: TRBV28
cdr3_aa: CASSLVRGSGFNEKLFF
cdr3_nt: TGTGCCAGCAGTTTAGTCAGGGGATCGGGGTTTAATGAAAAACTGTTTTTT

j_call: TRBJ1-4
clone_size: once
d_call: TRBD1
v_call: TRBV4-1
cdr3_aa: CASSRGQVSTNEKLFF
cdr3_nt: TGCGCCAGCAGCCGCGGACAGGTTTCAACTAATGAAAAACTGTTTTTT

j_call: TRBJ2-2
clone_size: NA
d_call: TRBD2
v_call: TRBV29-1
cdr3_aa: CSVVGTSGRFGELFF
cdr3_nt: TGCAGCGTTGTCGGGACTAGCGGGAGGTTCGGGGAGCTGTTTTTT

j_call: TRBJ2-5
clone_size: NA
d_call: NA
v_call: TRBV9
cdr3_aa: CASSVAGTETQYF
cdr3_nt: TGTGCCAGCAGCGTAGCTGGTACAGAGACCCAGTACTTC

j_call: TRBJ2-7
clone_size: NA
d_call: TRBD2
v_call: TRBV4-2
cdr3_aa: CASSQIAGGTKYEQYF
cdr3_nt: TGTGCCAGCAGCCAAATAGCGGGAGGCACCAAATACGAGCAGTACTTC

j_call: TRBJ1-4
clone_size: NA
d_call: NA
v_call: TRBV6-5
cdr3_aa: CASSYSSGAREKLFF
cdr3_nt: TGTGCCAGCAGTTACTCATCGGGGGCTCGGGAAAAACTGTTTTTT

j_call: TRBJ2-2
clone_size: NA
d_call: NA
v_call: TRBV7-9
cdr3_aa: CASSLRGTNTGELFF
cdr3_nt: TGTGCCAGCAGCTTACGGGGGACTAACACCGGGGAGCTGTTTTTT